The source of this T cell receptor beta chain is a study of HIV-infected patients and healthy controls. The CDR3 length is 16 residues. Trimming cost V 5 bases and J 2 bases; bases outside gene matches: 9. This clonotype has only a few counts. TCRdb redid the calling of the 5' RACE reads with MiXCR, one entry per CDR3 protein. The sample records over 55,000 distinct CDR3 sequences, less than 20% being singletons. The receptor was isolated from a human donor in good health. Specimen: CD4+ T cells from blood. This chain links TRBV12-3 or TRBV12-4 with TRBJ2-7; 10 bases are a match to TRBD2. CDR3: CASSLTEAGGAYEQYF. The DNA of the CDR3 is TGTGCCAGCAGTCTTACCGAAGCGGGAGGGGCCTACGAGCAGTACTTC.